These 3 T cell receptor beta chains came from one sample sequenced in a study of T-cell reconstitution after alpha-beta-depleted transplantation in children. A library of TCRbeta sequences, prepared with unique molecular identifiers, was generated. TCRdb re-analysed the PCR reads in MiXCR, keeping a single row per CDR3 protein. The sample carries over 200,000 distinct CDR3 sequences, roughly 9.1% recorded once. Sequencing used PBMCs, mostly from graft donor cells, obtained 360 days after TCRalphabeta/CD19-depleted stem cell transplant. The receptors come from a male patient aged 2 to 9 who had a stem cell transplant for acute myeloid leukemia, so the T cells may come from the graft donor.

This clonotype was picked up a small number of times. The CDR3 sequence: CASSLGVGSYNEQFF. CDR3 in DNA: TGTGCCAGCAGTCTAGGGGTTGGTTCCTACAATGAGCAGTTCTTC. The chain joins TRBV27 to TRBJ2-1; D may be TRBD1 (5 bases). Germline V lookup: CDR1 MNHEY, CDR2 SMNVEV (reference sequence). Trimming stripped 5 bases from V and 1 base from J, with 12 bases between. This CDR3 region has 15 residues.

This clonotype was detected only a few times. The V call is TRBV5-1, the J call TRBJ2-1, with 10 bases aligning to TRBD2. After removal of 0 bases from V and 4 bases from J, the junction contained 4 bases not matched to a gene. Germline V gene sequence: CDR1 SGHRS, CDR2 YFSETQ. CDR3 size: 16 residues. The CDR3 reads CASSLEGLAFYNEQFF. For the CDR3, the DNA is TGCGCCAGCAGCTTGGAGGGACTAGCGTTTTACAATGAGCAGTTCTTC.

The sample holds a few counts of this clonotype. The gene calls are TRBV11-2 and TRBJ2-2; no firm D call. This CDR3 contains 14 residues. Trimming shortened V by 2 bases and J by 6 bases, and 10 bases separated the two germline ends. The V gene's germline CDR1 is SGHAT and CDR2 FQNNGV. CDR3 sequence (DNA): TGTGCCAGCAGCTTAAATTCCCTAGCCGGGGAGCTGTTTTTT. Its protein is CASSLNSLAGELFF.